Listed below are T cell receptor beta chains from one sample, sequenced in a study of OX40 agonist ivuxolimab in advanced cancers. Only in-frame clones appear in the TCRdb table, and some are missing; sequencing was by immunoSEQ multiplex PCR. There are 15,000 to 25,000 clones in the sample; around 90% occur only once, and 40% to 55% lies in the top ten. Sequencing was performed on CD4+ or CD8+ T cells sorted from blood, taken in a trial of the OX40 agonist ivuxolimab. The receptor set was obtained from an adult with an advanced solid tumor such as melanoma, head and neck, liver or kidney cancer. CDR3s include the opening cysteine and the closing phenylalanine or tryptophan. D genes are given only for firm matches. Expanded clones are given a class, and other clones once, few, many or no size at all.

TRBJ2-1 TRBV6-5 - - TGTGCCAGCAGTTACTCGAAATGGGCAGCTTACAATGAGCAGTTCTTC CASSYSKWAAYNEQFF
TRBJ2-1 TRBV7-8 - - TGTGCCAGCAGCTTCAGCGATGAGCAGTTCTTC CASSFSDEQFF
TRBJ2-2 TRBV5-5 - - TGTGCCAGCAGCTTGGGAGGTGGCGGGGAGCTGTTTTTT CASSLGGGGELFF
TRBJ2-7 TRBV29-1 - TRBD2 TGCAGCGTTGAAACCACTAGCGGGAGGATGAACGAGCAGTACTTC CSVETTSGRMNEQYF
TRBJ1-1 TRBV5-1 - - TGCGCCAGCAGCAGGACCGTTAACACTGAAGCTTTCTTT CASSRTVNTEAFF
TRBJ1-2 TRBV4-3 - - TGCGCCAGCAGCCAAGAGAGGGCAGGCCTTTCCCTCTATGGCTACACCTTC CASSQERAGLSLYGYTF
TRBJ1-3 TRBV6-1 - TRBD1 TGTGCCAGCAGTGAAGCGAGACAGGGTTCTGGAAACACCATATATTTT CASSEARQGSGNTIYF
TRBJ2-1 TRBV19 - TRBD1 TGTGCCAGTAGTACAGGGGGATATCCCAATGAGCAGTTCTTC CASSTGGYPNEQFF
TRBJ1-3 TRBV28 - - TGTGCCAGCAGCTCGGACGGTGGAAACACCATATATTTT CASSSDGGNTIYF
TRBJ1-1 TRBV19 - TRBD1 TGTGCCAGTAGTATGTGGACAGGGGACAGGACTGAAGCTTTCTTT CASSMWTGDRTEAFF
TRBJ1-1 TRBV30 few - TGTGCCTGGAGTGGACAGGTTTGGACTGAAGCTTTCTTT CAWSGQVWTEAFF
TRBJ2-1 TRBV7-9 once TRBD2 TGTGCCAGCAGCCCCAGGACTAGCGGAACGTACAATGAGCAGTTCTTC CASSPRTSGTYNEQFF
TRBJ2-2 TRBV25-1 - - TGTGCCAGCAGTGAAACCGCTTACACCGGGGAGCTGTTTTTT CASSETAYTGELFF
TRBJ2-7 TRBV5-4 - TRBD1 TGTGCCAGCAGCTTACAGGGGCTGTCCTACGAGCAGTACTTC CASSLQGLSYEQYF
TRBJ2-7 TRBV11-3 - - TGTGCCAGCAGCTTAGCGGAGGGGTACCACGAGCAGTACTTC CASSLAEGYHEQYF
TRBJ2-7 TRBV4-1 - - TGCGCCAGCAGCCCCCAGGGATCTTCATACGAGCAGTACTTC CASSPQGSSYEQYF
TRBJ2-3 TRBV27 - - TGTGCCAGCAGTCGTAGCACAGATACGCAGTATTTT CASSRSTDTQYF
TRBJ2-7 TRBV4-3 - TRBD1 TGCGCCAGCAGCCAGCCGGGACAGGGGGCCTACGAGCAGTACTTC CASSQPGQGAYEQYF
TRBJ1-2 TRBV27 - - TGTGCCAGCAGTTTGTTGGCAGGAGACTCTTATGGCTACACCTTC CASSLLAGDSYGYTF
TRBJ2-7 TRBV29-1 - TRBD2 TGCAGCGCCGGGGGGGTACTAGCCTACGAGCAGTACTTC CSAGGVLAYEQYF
TRBJ2-5 TRBV27 once TRBD1 TGTGCCAGCAGTGTTTACAGGGGCGCTAAAGAGACCCAGTACTTC CASSVYRGAKETQYF
TRBJ2-7 TRBV27 - - TGTGCCAGCAGTTGGGGGGAGCGAAGGTACGAGCAGTACTTC CASSWGERRYEQYF
TRBJ2-2 TRBV25-1 - - TGTGCCAGCAGTTGGAACACCGGGGAGCTGTTTTTT CASSWNTGELFF
TRBJ2-5 TRBV4-2 - - TGTGCCAGCAGCCAAGATCCGTACAGTCAAGAGACCCAGTACTTC CASSQDPYSQETQYF
TRBJ1-1 TRBV9 - - TGTGCCAGCAGCGTATCATGGGGGGGAGTGGGCACTGAAGCTTTCTTT CASSVSWGGVGTEAFF
TRBJ1-1 TRBV7-9 - - TGTGCCAGCAGCACCTGGGGCCAGAACACTGAAGCTTTCTTT CASSTWGQNTEAFF
TRBJ1-5 TRBV18 - TRBD1 TGTGCCAGCTCACCTCGACAGGGGGATAAAGATCAGCCCCAGCATTTT CASSPRQGDKDQPQHF
TRBJ2-3 TRBV6-6 - - TGTGCCAGCAGTTACACTGCGACAGGAGATACGCAGTATTTT CASSYTATGDTQYF
TRBJ2-3 TRBV9 - TRBD2 TGTGCCAGCACCCCCGGGAGCGGGAGATATGATACGCAGTATTTT CASTPGSGRYDTQYF
TRBJ2-7 TRBV28 - TRBD1 TGTGCCAGCAGCTTGTTACCGGGACAGGGAGGAGAGCAGTACTTC CASSLLPGQGGEQYF
TRBJ2-2 TRBV30 - TRBD2 TGTGCCTGGAGTGGGGGGACTAGCGGGAGGAAAAACACCGGGGAGCTGTTTTTT CAWSGGTSGRKNTGELFF
TRBJ1-5 TRBV27 - - TGTGCCAGCAGTTTGGGGCCCCATCAGCCCCAGCATTTT CASSLGPHQPQHF
TRBJ2-7 TRBV11-1 - - TGTGCCAGCAGCGACCGGGACATGTCGGACGAGCAGTACTTC CASSDRDMSDEQYF
TRBJ2-1 TRBV11-2 - TRBD2 TGTGCCAGCAGCAATGTAGCGGGAGACAATGAGCAGTTCTTC CASSNVAGDNEQFF
TRBJ2-5 TRBV25-1 - - TGTGCCACCGGGGGCAGGGCAGAGACCCAGTACTTC CATGGRAETQYF
TRBJ2-2 TRBV5-6 - - TGTGCCAGCAGCTTGGAAGGTCCTAACACCGGGGAGCTGTTTTTT CASSLEGPNTGELFF
TRBJ2-1 TRBV9 - TRBD2 TGTGCCAGCAGCGCAGGGACTAGCGCTTACAATGAGCAGTTCTTC CASSAGTSAYNEQFF
TRBJ2-1 TRBV5-4 - - TGTGCCAGCAGCGCTACCTTTGAGCAGTTCTTC CASSATFEQFF
TRBJ2-1 TRBV23-1 - TRBD2 TGCGCCAGCAGTCAGCCGCGCCCAGCTCCCCCGCGGGGGGACTACTCAAGAGGAAAGTTCTTC CASSQPRPAPPRGDYSRGKFF
TRBJ2-7 TRBV11-2 - - TGTGCCAGCAGCCCCCCCCTCGATTACCGACCCTACGAGCAGTACTTC CASSPPLDYRPYEQYF
TRBJ2-1 TRBV9 - - TGTGCCAGCAGCCCCCCTTCACGTGAGCAGTTCTTC CASSPPSREQFF
TRBJ2-3 TRBV20-1 - - TGCAGTGCTAGAGACGCAGATACGCAGTATTTT CSARDADTQYF
TRBJ2-1 TRBV4-3 - TRBD2 TGCGCCAGCAGCCAAGAGGAGGGTAGCGGGTCCAATGAGCAGTTCTTC CASSQEEGSGSNEQFF
TRBJ2-2 TRBV7-9 - - TGTGCCAGCAGCTTAGCCCCGCAGGGAGTCACCGGGGAGCTGTTTTTT CASSLAPQGVTGELFF
TRBJ2-2 TRBV27 - - TGTGCCAGCAGCTCTAGGAACACCGGGGAGCTGTTTTTT CASSSRNTGELFF
TRBJ2-1 TRBV11-2 - TRBD2 TGTGCCAGCAGCTTTAGCGGGCCTTACAATGAGCAGTTCTTC CASSFSGPYNEQFF
TRBJ2-7 TRBV6-5 - - TGTGCCAGCAGTAGCTTGGGCGAGCAGTACTTC CASSSLGEQYF
TRBJ2-1 TRBV4-3 - - TGCGCCAGCAGCTTGCTCGGGACGGCCTACAATGAGCAGTTCTTC CASSLLGTAYNEQFF
TRBJ2-1 TRBV9 once - TGTGCCAGCAGCGTAGTTGGAAACCCCCAGTTCTTC CASSVVGNPQFF
TRBJ2-3 TRBV7-9 - - TGTGCCAGCAGCTTATCCACAGATACGCAGTATTTT CASSLSTDTQYF